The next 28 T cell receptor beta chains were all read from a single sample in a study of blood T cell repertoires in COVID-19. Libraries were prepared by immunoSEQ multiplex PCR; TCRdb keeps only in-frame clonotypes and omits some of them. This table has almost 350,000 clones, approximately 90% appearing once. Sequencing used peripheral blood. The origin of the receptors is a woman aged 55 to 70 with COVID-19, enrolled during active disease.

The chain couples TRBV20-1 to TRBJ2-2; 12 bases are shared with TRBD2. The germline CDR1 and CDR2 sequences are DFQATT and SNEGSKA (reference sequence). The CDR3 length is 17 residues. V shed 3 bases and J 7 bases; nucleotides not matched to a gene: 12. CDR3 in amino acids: CSASRRLAGGPGGELFF. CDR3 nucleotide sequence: TGCAGTGCTAGTAGGCGGCTAGCGGGGGGGCCCGGCGGGGAGCTGTTTTTT.

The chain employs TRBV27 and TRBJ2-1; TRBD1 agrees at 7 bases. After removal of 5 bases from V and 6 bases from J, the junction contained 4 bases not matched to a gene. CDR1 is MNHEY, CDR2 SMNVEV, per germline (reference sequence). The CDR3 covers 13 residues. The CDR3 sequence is CASSTRGFNEQFF. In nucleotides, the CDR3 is TGTGCCAGCAGTACCAGGGGGTTCAATGAGCAGTTCTTC.

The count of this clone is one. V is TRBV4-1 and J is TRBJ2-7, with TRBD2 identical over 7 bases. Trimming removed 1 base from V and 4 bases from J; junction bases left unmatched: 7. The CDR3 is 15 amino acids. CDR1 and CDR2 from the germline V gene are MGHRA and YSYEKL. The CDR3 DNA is TGCGCCAGCAGCCAAGCGGGGGGTTGGGGTTACGAGCAGTACTTC. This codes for CASSQAGGWGYEQYF.

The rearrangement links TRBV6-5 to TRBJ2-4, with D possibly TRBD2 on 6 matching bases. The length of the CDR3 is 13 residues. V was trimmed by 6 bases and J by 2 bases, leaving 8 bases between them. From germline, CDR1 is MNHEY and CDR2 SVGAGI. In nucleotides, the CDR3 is TGTGCCAGCAGGGGACTTTCCAAAAACATTCAGTACTTC. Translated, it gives CASRGLSKNIQYF.

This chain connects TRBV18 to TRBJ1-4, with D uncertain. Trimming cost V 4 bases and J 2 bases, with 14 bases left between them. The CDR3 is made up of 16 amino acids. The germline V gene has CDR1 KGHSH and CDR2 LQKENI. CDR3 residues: CASSRPTRGTNEKLFF. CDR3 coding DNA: TGTGCCAGCTCACGCCCCACGCGGGGTACTAATGAAAAACTGTTTTTT.

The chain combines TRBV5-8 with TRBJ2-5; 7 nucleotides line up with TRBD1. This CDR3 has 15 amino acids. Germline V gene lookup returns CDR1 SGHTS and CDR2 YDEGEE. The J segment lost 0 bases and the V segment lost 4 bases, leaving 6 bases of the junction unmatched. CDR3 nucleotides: TGTGCCAGCAGCCAGTGGGGACAGTACCAAGAGACCCAGTACTTC. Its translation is CASSQWGQYQETQYF.

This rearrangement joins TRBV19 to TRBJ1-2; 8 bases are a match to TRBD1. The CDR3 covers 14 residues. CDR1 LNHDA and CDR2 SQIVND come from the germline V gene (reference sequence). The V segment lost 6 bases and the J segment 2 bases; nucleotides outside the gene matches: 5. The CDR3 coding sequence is TGTGCCAGTAGGGGACGGACAGGGAACTATGGCTACACCTTC. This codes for CASRGRTGNYGYTF.

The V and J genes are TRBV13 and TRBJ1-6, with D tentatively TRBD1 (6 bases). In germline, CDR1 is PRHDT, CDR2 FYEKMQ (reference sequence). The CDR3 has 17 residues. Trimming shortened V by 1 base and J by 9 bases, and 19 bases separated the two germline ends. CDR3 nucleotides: TGTGCCAGCAGCTTAGCTTACGGGGGGCAGGGGAGTTCACCCCTCCACTTT. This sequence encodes CASSLAYGGQGSSPLHF.

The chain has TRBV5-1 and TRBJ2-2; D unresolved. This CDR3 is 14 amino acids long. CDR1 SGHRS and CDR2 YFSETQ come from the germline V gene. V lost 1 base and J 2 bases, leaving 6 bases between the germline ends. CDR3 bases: TGCGCCAGCAGCTTGCCCAGTAACACCGGGGAGCTGTTTTTT. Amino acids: CASSLPSNTGELFF.

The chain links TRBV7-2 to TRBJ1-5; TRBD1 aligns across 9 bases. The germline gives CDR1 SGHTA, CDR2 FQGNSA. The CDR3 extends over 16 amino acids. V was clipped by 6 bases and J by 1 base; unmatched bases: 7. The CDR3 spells CASSLQGAVSNQPQHF. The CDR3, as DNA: TGTGCCAGCAGTCTACAGGGGGCCGTAAGCAATCAGCCCCAGCATTTT.

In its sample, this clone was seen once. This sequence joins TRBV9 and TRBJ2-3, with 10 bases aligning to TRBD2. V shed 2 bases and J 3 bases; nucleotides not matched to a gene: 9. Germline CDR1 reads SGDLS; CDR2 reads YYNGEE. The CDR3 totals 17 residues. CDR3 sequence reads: CASSVRTSGTQTDTQYF. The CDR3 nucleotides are TGTGCCAGCAGCGTCCGGACTAGCGGCACCCAAACAGATACGCAGTATTTT.

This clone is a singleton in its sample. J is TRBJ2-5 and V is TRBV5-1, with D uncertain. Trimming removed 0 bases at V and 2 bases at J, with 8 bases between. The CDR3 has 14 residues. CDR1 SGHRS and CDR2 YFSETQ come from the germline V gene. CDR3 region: CASSLAPGQETQYF. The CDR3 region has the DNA TGCGCCAGCAGCTTGGCCCCAGGACAAGAGACCCAGTACTTC. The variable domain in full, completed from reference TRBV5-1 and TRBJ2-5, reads KAGVTQTPRYLIKTRGQQVTLSCSPISGHRSVSWYQQTPGQGLQFLFEYFSETQRNKGNFPGRFSGRQFSNSRSEMNVSTLELGDSALYLCASSLAPGQETQYFGPGTRLLVL.

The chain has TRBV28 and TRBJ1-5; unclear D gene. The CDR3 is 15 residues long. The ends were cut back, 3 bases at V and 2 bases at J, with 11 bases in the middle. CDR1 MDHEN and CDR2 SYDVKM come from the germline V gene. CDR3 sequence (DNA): TGTGCCAGCAGTTTGAGGTCCGGAGGCAATCAGCCCCAGCATTTT. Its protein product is CASSLRSGGNQPQHF.

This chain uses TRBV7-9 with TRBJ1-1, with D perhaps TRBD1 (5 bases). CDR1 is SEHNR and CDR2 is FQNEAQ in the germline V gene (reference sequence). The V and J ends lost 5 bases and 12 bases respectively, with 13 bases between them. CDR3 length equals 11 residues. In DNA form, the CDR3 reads TGTGCCAGCAGCACCCGGGGGTCAACTTTCTTT. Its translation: CASSTRGSTFF.

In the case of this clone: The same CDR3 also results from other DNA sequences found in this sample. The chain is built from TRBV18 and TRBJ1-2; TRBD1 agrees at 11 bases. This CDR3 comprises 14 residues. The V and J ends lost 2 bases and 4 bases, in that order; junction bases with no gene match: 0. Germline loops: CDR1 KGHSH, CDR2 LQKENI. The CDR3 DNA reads TGTGCCAGCTCACCAGGGACAGGGGGCTATGGCTACACCTTC. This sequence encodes CASSPGTGGYGYTF.

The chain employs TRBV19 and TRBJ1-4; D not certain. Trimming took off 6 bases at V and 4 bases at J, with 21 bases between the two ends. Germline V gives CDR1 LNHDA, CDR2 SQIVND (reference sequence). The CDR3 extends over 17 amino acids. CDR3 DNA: TGTGCCAGTAGCCGATTCCTCGCGGGCGGAATTAATGAAAAACTGTTTTTT. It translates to CASSRFLAGGINEKLFF.

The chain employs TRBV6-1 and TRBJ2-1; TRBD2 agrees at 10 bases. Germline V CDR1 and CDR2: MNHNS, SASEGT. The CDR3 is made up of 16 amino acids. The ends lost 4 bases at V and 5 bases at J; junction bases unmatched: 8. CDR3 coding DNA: TGTGCCAGCAGTGCAACTAGCGGGGAAGCAAACAATGAGCAGTTCTTC. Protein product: CASSATSGEANNEQFF.

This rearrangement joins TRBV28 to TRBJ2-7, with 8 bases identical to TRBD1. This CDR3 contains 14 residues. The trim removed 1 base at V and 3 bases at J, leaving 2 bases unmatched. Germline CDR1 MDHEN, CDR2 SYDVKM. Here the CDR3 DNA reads TGTGCCAGCAGTTTATCTGGACAGGGCTACGAGCAGTACTTC. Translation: CASSLSGQGYEQYF. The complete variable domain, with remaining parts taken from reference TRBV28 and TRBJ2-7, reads DVKVTQSSRYLVKRTGEKVFLECVQDMDHENMFWYRQDPGLGLRLIYFSYDVKMKEKGDIPEGYSVSREKKERFSLILESASTNQTSMYLCASSLSGQGYEQYFGPGTRLTVT.

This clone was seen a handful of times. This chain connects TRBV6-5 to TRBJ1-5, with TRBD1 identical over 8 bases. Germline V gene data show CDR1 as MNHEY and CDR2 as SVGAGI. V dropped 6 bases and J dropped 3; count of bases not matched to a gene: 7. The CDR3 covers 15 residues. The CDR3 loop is CASSPGTGVNQPQHF. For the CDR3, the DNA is TGTGCCAGCAGCCCCGGGACAGGAGTCAATCAGCCCCAGCATTTT.

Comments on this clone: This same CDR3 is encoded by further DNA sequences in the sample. CDR3 in DNA: TGCGCCAGCAGCCAGGAAGGGGGCTCTGGAAACACCATATATTTT. The encoded protein is CASSQEGGSGNTIYF. This chain uses TRBV4-1 with TRBJ1-3, with D possibly being TRBD1 (6 bases). Germline values: CDR1 MGHRA, CDR2 YSYEKL. The CDR3 is 15 residues long. V was pared by 3 bases and J by 0 bases, with 9 bases between.

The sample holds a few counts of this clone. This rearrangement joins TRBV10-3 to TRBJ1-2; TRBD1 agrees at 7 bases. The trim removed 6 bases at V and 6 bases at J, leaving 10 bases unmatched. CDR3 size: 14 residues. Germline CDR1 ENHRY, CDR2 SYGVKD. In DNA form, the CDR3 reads TGTGCCATCAGCAAGGAGGGGGCGATTCATGGCTACACCTTC. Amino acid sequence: CAISKEGAIHGYTF.

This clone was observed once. CDR3 coding DNA: TGTGCCAGCACTACACAGGGGACTAACTATGGCTACACCTTC. This encodes CASTTQGTNYGYTF. J is TRBJ1-2 and V is TRBV2; 7 positions agree with TRBD1. V shed 7 bases and J 0 bases; nucleotides not matched to a gene: 5. This CDR3 is built from 14 residues. From germline, CDR1 is SNHLY and CDR2 FYNNEI. Combining the CDR3 with reference TRBV2 and TRBJ1-2 gives the whole variable domain EPEVTQTPSHQVTQMGQEVILRCVPISNHLYFYWYRQILGQKVEFLVSFYNNEISEKSEIFDDQFSVERPDGSNFTLKIRSTKLEDSAMYFCASTTQGTNYGYTFGSGTRLTVV.

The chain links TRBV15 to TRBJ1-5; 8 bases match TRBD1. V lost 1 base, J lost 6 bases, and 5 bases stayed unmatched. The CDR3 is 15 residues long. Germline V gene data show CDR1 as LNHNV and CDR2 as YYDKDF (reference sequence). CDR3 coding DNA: TGTGCCACCAGCAGAGGGGCAGGGGGCACTCAGCCCCAGCATTTT. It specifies CATSRGAGGTQPQHF.

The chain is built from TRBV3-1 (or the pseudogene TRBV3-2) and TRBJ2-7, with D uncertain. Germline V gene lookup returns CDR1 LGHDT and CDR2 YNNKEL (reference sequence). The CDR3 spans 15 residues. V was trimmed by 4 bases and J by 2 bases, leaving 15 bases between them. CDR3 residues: CASSPYHSQTYEQYF. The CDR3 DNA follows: TGTGCCAGCAGCCCTTACCACAGTCAGACCTACGAGCAGTACTTC.

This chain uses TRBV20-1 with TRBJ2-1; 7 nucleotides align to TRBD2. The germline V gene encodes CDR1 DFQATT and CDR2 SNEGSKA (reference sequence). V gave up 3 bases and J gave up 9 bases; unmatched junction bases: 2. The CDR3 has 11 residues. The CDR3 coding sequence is TGCAGTGCTAGGAGCGGGGTTGAGCAGTTCTTC. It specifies CSARSGVEQFF.

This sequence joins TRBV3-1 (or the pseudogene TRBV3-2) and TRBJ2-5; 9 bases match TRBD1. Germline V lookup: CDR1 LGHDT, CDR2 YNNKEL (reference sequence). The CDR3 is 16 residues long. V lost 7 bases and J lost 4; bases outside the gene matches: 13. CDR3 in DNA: TGTGCCAGCACCCTGGGACCGGGACAGGGACCAGAGACCCAGTACTTC. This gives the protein CASTLGPGQGPETQYF.

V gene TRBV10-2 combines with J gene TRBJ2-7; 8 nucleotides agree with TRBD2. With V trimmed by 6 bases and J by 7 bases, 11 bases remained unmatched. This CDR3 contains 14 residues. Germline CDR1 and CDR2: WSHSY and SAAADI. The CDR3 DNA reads TGCGCCAGCAGAACTAGCGGACCCTCGGGGGAGCAGTACTTC. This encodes CASRTSGPSGEQYF.

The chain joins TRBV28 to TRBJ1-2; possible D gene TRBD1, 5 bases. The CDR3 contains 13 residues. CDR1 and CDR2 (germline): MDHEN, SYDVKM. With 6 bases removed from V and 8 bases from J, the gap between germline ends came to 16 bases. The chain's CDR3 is CASSQGGLSGYTF. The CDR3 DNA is TGTGCCAGCAGCCAGGGTGGCCTCTCGGGCTACACCTTC.